One sample yielded the 15 T cell receptor beta chains listed below, sequenced in a study of blood T cell repertoires in COVID-19. Profiled with immunoSEQ multiplex PCR; TCRdb holds only in-frame clones, not every one. The table includes some 300,000 clones, about 87% detected once. Sequencing was carried out using peripheral blood. All receptors come from a woman aged 50 to 60 with COVID-19, enrolled during active disease.

This sequence joins TRBV3-1 (or the pseudogene TRBV3-2) and TRBJ1-5; D might be TRBD1 (5 bases). There are 15 residues in the CDR3. Per germline, CDR1 LGHDT and CDR2 YNNKEL (reference sequence). V was pared by 4 bases and J by 1 base, with 11 bases between. The CDR3: CASSPPGRSNQPQHF. The CDR3 region has the DNA TGTGCCAGCAGCCCCCCAGGGAGGAGCAATCAGCCCCAGCATTTT.

The chain joins TRBV11-2 to TRBJ1-1; D not certain. Germline assignment: CDR1 SGHAT and CDR2 FQNNGV. CDR3 length: 11 residues. The ends were cut back, 2 bases at V and 11 bases at J, with 9 bases in the middle. CDR3 loop: CASSLRAGAFF. The DNA of the CDR3 is TGTGCCAGCAGCTTAAGGGCGGGGGCTTTCTTT.

J is TRBJ1-1 and V is TRBV6-5; D is unclear. Germline V gene sequence: CDR1 MNHEY, CDR2 SVGAGI. The CDR3 sequence is 12 residues long. The V end was cut by 10 bases, the J end by 3 bases, with 12 bases between. The CDR3 loop reads CATRGRDTEAFF. CDR3 coding DNA: TGTGCCACCCGGGGAAGGGACACTGAAGCTTTCTTT.

This chain uses TRBV7-2 with TRBJ2-3; 13 bases align to TRBD2. The CDR3 extends over 15 amino acids. Germline assignment: CDR1 SGHTA and CDR2 FQGNSA. V trimming: 4 bases; J trimming: 7 bases; junction bases outside the gene matches: 5. The CDR3 region is CASSSRTSGRNTQYF. In DNA form, the CDR3 reads TGTGCCAGCAGCTCGCGGACTAGCGGGAGAAATACGCAGTATTTT.

The rearrangement links TRBV19 to TRBJ2-1, with 7 bases lining up with TRBD1. The CDR3 totals 16 residues. Trimming removed 2 bases from V and 5 bases from J; junction bases left unmatched: 9. Germline loops: CDR1 LNHDA, CDR2 SQIVND (reference sequence). Here the CDR3 DNA reads TGTGCCAGTAGTATACGGACAGGTAGAACTCACAATGAGCAGTTCTTC. Protein: CASSIRTGRTHNEQFF.

V gene TRBV7-9 combines with J gene TRBJ1-1; 8 bases align to TRBD1. With 1 base clipped from V and 4 bases from J, the junction kept 11 bases outside the gene matches. The CDR3 has 17 residues. Germline loops: CDR1 SEHNR, CDR2 FQNEAQ (reference sequence). DNA of the CDR3: TGTGCCAGCAGCTTAGAACGGGGTTACAGGGGGACCACTGAAGCTTTCTTT. Its translation: CASSLERGYRGTTEAFF.

The chain uses TRBV11-3 and TRBJ2-5; 8 bases fit TRBD1. The germline gives CDR1 SGHNT, CDR2 YENEEA. Trimming took 5 bases from V and 4 from J; bases not matched to a gene: 9. The CDR3 extends over 15 amino acids. This CDR3 reads CASSPPRTGGETQYF. CDR3 bases: TGTGCCAGCAGCCCCCCACGAACAGGGGGAGAGACCCAGTACTTC.

For the CDR3, the DNA is TGCAGCGTTGAGGGGGGGACTAGCGGACTTTACAATGAGCAGTTCTTC. Translated: CSVEGGTSGLYNEQFF. V usage is TRBV29-1 and J usage is TRBJ2-1, with TRBD2 matching over 11 bases. This CDR3 spans 16 amino acids. J gave up 4 bases and V 3 bases, and 8 bases lay outside the gene matches. Germline V gene sequence: CDR1 SQVTM, CDR2 ANQGSEA.

This rearrangement joins TRBV7-6 to TRBJ2-5; D not resolved. V was shortened by 1 base and J by 6 bases, with 15 bases between the two germline ends. The CDR3 loop spans 15 amino acids. The germline V gene has CDR1 SGHVS and CDR2 FNYEAQ. CDR3 in amino acids: CASSLGNPGMKTQYF. DNA of the CDR3: TGTGCCAGCAGCTTAGGAAATCCGGGTATGAAGACCCAGTACTTC.

V is TRBV6-5 and J is TRBJ2-2, with D possibly being TRBD1 (5 bases). Trimming took off 2 bases at V and 3 bases at J, with 10 bases between the two ends. The length of the CDR3 is 15 residues. Germline CDR1 and CDR2: MNHEY and SVGAGI. CDR3: CASSYMDIDTGELFF. CDR3 bases: TGTGCCAGCAGTTACATGGACATCGACACCGGGGAGCTGTTTTTT.

The chain employs TRBV6-2 or TRBV6-3 and TRBJ2-1, with TRBD2 matching over 9 bases. The CDR3 has 16 amino acids. Unmatched junction bases numbered 7, after V lost 0 bases and J lost 7 bases. Germline V CDR1 and CDR2: MNHEY, SVGEGT. For the CDR3, the DNA is TGTGCCAGCAGTTACTCTGGGACTAGCAACCAGAATGAGCAGTTCTTC. Translated: CASSYSGTSNQNEQFF.

The chain links TRBV2 to TRBJ2-1; maybe TRBD1 (5 bases). This CDR3 is 12 amino acids long. V was shortened by 10 bases and J by 4 bases, with 11 bases between the two germline ends. In germline, CDR1 is SNHLY, CDR2 FYNNEI. The CDR3 DNA sequence: TGTGCCACAGGGTCCCCATACAATGAGCAGTTCTTC. Encoded protein: CATGSPYNEQFF.

The V gene is TRBV11-3, the J gene TRBJ2-1; D unclear. V gave up 5 bases and J gave up 0 bases, with 11 bases separating them. Looked up from germline, CDR1 is SGHNT and CDR2 is YENEEA. CDR3 length equals 15 residues. CDR3 in DNA: TGTGCCAGCAGCCTCACTATGAGCTCCTACAATGAGCAGTTCTTC. Translation gives CASSLTMSSYNEQFF.

V gene TRBV12-3 or TRBV12-4 combines with J gene TRBJ1-2, with TRBD1 identical over 9 bases. This CDR3 region has 13 residues. The V and J ends lost 6 bases and 6 bases, in that order; junction bases with no gene match: 5. The CDR3 DNA reads TGTGCCAGCAGGGGGACAGGGCGGGATGGCTACACCTTC. This translates into CASRGTGRDGYTF.

The chain links TRBV29-1 to TRBJ2-1; 7 bases map to TRBD2. The length of the CDR3 is 11 residues. Germline CDR1 SQVTM, CDR2 ANQGSEA. Germline trimming cut 6 bases from V and 15 bases from J; bases unmatched to any gene: 11. The chain's CDR3 is CSVFERDFLFF. CDR3 nucleotides: TGCAGCGTCTTTGAGCGGGATTTTTTGTTCTTC.